This paragraph covers one TCR beta chain sequence. The target antigen is unknown. This sample was included in a study of cytomegalovirus exposure and HLA in healthy donors. Study-wide findings and caveats: In vitro work confirmed that three CMV-associated chains recognize CMV antigens.

Generated by immunoSEQ multiplex PCR, the TCRdb table keeps only in-frame clones and is missing some. The table has about 220,000 clones, roughly 83% seen once; the top ten hold about 14%. The CDR3 consists of 11 residues. Germline values: CDR1 SQVTM, CDR2 ANQGSEA. The V and J ends lost 5 bases and 7 bases respectively, with 11 bases between them. The chain combines TRBV29-1 with TRBJ1-2; D is ambiguous. The source material was PBMCs. This TCR derives from a woman in her thirties in good health and CMV-seropositive. The CDR3 nucleotides are TGCAGCGTTCAAAGCGTTGGTGGCTACACCTTC. This sequence encodes CSVQSVGGYTF.